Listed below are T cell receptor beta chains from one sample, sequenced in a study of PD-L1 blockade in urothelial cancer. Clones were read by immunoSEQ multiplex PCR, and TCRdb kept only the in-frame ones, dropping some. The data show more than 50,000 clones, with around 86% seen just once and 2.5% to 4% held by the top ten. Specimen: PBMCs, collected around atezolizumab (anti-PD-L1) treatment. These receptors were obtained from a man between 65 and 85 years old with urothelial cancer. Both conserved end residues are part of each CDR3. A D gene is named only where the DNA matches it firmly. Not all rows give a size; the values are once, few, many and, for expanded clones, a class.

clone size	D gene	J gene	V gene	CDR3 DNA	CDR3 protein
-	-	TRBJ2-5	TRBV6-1	TGTGCCAGCAGTCGTTCTGGGCAGCAAATGTACTTC	CASSRSGQQMYF
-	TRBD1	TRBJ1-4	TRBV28	TGTGCCAGCTCTGACAGGGGTGTTGCTAATGAAAAACTGTTTTTT	CASSDRGVANEKLFF
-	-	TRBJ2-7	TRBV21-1	TGTGCCAGCAGCAAAGGACGGGGTCTCCAGAGCCGCTACGAGCAGTACTTC	CASSKGRGLQSRYEQYF
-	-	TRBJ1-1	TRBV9	TGTGCCAGCAGCGTAGAAGCGGGTTGGGGCCTAAACACTGAAGCTTTCTTT	CASSVEAGWGLNTEAFF
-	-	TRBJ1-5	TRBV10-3	TGTGCCATCAGTGAGACAGGGACAAATCAGCCCCAGCATTTT	CAISETGTNQPQHF
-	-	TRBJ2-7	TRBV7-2	TGTGCCAGCGAGGGAACCAACTCCTACGAGCAGTACTTC	CASEGTNSYEQYF
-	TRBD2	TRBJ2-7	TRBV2	TGTGCCAGCAGGGGGACTAGCGGGAGGGCGGGCGAGCAGTACTTC	CASRGTSGRAGEQYF
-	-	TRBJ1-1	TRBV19	TGTGCCAGTAGTTCCAGGCAACAGGGAGGGGGCACTGAAGCTTTCTTT	CASSSRQQGGGTEAFF
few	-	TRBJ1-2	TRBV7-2	TGTGCCAGCAGCCTCGACAGCACCCCCTTCTATGGCTACACCTTC	CASSLDSTPFYGYTF
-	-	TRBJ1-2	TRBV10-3	TGTGCCCTCCGGGAGGCAGGAGGGGACTATGGCTACACCTTC	CALREAGGDYGYTF
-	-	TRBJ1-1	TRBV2	TGTGCCAGCAGTGAATCGACCCAGCGGGGGGAAGCTTTCTTT	CASSESTQRGEAFF
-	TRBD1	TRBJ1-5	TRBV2	TGTGCCAGCAGCCGCACCGGGACAGGGGTAGGCAATCAGCCCCAGCATTTT	CASSRTGTGVGNQPQHF
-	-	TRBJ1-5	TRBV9	TGTGCCAGCAGCGTAGACACCAGTTCGGGGGCCCAGCATTTT	CASSVDTSSGAQHF
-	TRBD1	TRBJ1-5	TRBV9	TGTGCCAGCAGCTCAGGACAGGGAGGAAGGGTAGATCAGCCCCAGCATTTT	CASSSGQGGRVDQPQHF
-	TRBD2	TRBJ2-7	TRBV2	TGTGCCAGCAGTCAACTAGCGGGGGTGAGCGAGCAGTACTTC	CASSQLAGVSEQYF
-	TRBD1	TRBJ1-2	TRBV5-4	TGTGCCAGCAGCTTGGGGGGACAGAACTATGGCTACACCTTC	CASSLGGQNYGYTF
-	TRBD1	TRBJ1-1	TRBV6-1	TGTGCCAGCGGACGGACAGGGGGCCGAGCAGAAGCTTTCTTT	CASGRTGGRAEAFF
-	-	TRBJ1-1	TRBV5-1	TGCGCCAGCAGCTTGGGGGAGAGGGAGACTGAAGCTTTCTTT	CASSLGERETEAFF
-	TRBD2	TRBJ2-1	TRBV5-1	TGCGCCAGCAGTGCAGTGACTAGCGGAAGAATTAAGCAGTTCTTC	CASSAVTSGRIKQFF
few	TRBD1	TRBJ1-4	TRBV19	TGTGCCAGTCCCGGACAGGGGGCGCATGAAAAACTGTTTTTT	CASPGQGAHEKLFF
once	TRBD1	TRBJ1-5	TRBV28	TGTGCCAGCACCCTGGACAGGGGGTCTCAGCCCCAGCATTTT	CASTLDRGSQPQHF
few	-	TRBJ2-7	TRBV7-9	TGTGCCAGCAGCCCTAGCCGGGGTTCCTACGAGCAGTACTTC	CASSPSRGSYEQYF
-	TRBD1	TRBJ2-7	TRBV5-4	TGTGCCAGCAGCACGTCAGGGGGCCCCTACGAGCAGTACTTC	CASSTSGGPYEQYF
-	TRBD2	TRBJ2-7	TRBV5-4	TGTGCCAGCAGCCTCCCAGGGACTAACTCCTACGAGCAGTACTTC	CASSLPGTNSYEQYF
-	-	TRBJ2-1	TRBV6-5	TGTGCCAGCAGTTATAAGGGGGTAAGCTCCTACAATGAGCAGTTCTTC	CASSYKGVSSYNEQFF
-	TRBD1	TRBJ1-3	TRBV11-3	TGTGCCAGCAGCTCAGGGGGCTCTGGAAACACCATATATTTT	CASSSGGSGNTIYF
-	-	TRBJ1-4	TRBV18	TGTGCCAGCTCACCACGGGAGGAGGGGAAACTGTTTTTT	CASSPREEGKLFF
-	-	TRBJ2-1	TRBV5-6	TGTGCCAGCAGCTTCGCGACACAATACAATGAGCAGTTCTTC	CASSFATQYNEQFF
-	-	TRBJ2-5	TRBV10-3	TGTGCCATCAACAACAGAAACCAAGAGACCCAGTACTTC	CAINNRNQETQYF
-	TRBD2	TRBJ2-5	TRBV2	TGTGCCAGCAGTATGGGGAGGGGAAGGGAAGAGACCCAGTACTTC	CASSMGRGREETQYF
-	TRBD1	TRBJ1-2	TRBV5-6	TGTGCCAGCAGCCGGGACAGGGCCTCTGACTACACCTTC	CASSRDRASDYTF
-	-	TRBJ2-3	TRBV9	TGTGCCAGCAGCAGGAGGTCTACCGAGGGAGATACGCAGTATTTT	CASSRRSTEGDTQYF
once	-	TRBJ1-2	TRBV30	TGTGCCTGGAGGGGAAGAGGGAGGTATGGCTACACCTTC	CAWRGRGRYGYTF
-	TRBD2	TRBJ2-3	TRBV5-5	TGTGCCAGCAGCTTGACCGGGCTAGCGGCAGATACGCAGTATTTT	CASSLTGLAADTQYF
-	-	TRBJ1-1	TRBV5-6	TGTGCCAGCAGCTCAACCCAGGGGCGCTGGGGCACTGAAGCTTTCTTT	CASSSTQGRWGTEAFF
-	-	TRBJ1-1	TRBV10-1	TGCGCCAGCAGTGACCAATTACGTACTCCGTATTTCTTT	CASSDQLRTPYFF
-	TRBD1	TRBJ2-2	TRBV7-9	TGTGCCAGCAGCTTTGGACAGGGCGTAGGGACCGGGGAGCTGTTTTTT	CASSFGQGVGTGELFF
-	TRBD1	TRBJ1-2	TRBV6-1	TGTGCCAGCAGTGCCCGGGACAGCAATCTTGGCTACACCTTC	CASSARDSNLGYTF
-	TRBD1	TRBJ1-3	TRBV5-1	TGCGCCAGCAGCTTGGCTCAGGGGGACGACACCATATATTTT	CASSLAQGDDTIYF
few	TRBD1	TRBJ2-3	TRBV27	TGTGCCAGCAGTTCGATACAGGGGAGCACAGATACGCAGTATTTT	CASSSIQGSTDTQYF
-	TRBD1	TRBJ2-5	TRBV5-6	TGTGCCAGCAGCTCGGACAGGGGAGAGAGGAGGAAGACCCAGTACTTC	CASSSDRGERRKTQYF
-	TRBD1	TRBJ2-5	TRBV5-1	TGCGCCAGCAGCTGGACAGGCCAAGAGACCCAGTACTTC	CASSWTGQETQYF
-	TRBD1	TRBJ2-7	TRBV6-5	TGTGCCAGCAGCCTCAGACAGGGGGGGGTCGAGCAGTACTTC	CASSLRQGGVEQYF
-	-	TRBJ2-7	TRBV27	TGTGCCAGCAGTCCCCGACAGCCTACCTACGAGCAGTACTTC	CASSPRQPTYEQYF
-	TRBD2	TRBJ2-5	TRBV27	TGTGCCAGCAGTTCCCTTTCGCCGACTAGCGGGAGGGCCGGAGAGACCCAGTACTTC	CASSSLSPTSGRAGETQYF
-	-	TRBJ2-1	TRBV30	TGTGCCTGGGGATACGGAATTTCGGAGGGTGAGCAGTTCTTC	CAWGYGISEGEQFF
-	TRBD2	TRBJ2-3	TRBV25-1	TGTGCCAGCACCATGACTAGCGGGAGTTCGGATACGCAGTATTTT	CASTMTSGSSDTQYF
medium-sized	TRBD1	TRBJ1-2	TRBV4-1	TGCGCCAGCAGCCGAGCCACAGGGGGAAACTATGGCTACACCTTC	CASSRATGGNYGYTF
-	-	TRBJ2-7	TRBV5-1	TGCGCCAGCAGCTTAACGACAGCCCGCTACGAGCAGTACTTC	CASSLTTARYEQYF
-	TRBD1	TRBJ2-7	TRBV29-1	TGCAGCGTGAGGACAGGTGCCATCTCCTACGAGCAGTACTTC	CSVRTGAISYEQYF
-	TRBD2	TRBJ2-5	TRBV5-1	TGCGCCAGCAGCTGGGGAGGGGTAGCCCCACAAGAGACCCAGTACTTC	CASSWGGVAPQETQYF
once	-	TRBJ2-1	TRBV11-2	TGTGCCAGCGGTAGCTCCTACAATGAGCAGTTCTTC	CASGSSYNEQFF
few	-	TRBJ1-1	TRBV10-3	TGTGCCATCAGTGAGTCGGGGGGGAACACTGAAGCTTTCTTT	CAISESGGNTEAFF
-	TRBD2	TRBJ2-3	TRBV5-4	TGTGCCAGCAGCATAGGACTAGCGGACCTTACAAGCACAGATACGCAGTATTTT	CASSIGLADLTSTDTQYF
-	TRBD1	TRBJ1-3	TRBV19	TGTGCCAGTAGTATTGGGACAGCGAGCTCTGGAAACACCATATATTTT	CASSIGTASSGNTIYF
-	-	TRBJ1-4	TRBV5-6	TGTGCCAGCAGCTTGGCCGGGAGTGCAACTAATGAAAAACTGTTTTTT	CASSLAGSATNEKLFF
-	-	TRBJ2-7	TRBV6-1	TGTGCCAGCAGGGAGGAGAGAACCTACGAGCAGTACTTC	CASREERTYEQYF
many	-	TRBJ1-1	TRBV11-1	TGTGCCAGCAGCTCTAACAGGGCTGAAGCTTTCTTT	CASSSNRAEAFF
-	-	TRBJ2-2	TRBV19	TGTGCCAGTAGTATCCTGAGGACACGGGGGACAGCTGCTGGGGAGCTGTTTTTT	CASSILRTRGTAAGELFF